One and the same sample provided the 25 T cell receptor beta chains below, sequenced in a study of T cell repertoires in cytomegalovirus infection. One entry per CDR3 protein results from TCRdb running MiXCR on the reads. This sample has 200,000 to 300,000 distinct CDR3 sequences, with about 12% found just once. The sample was PBMCs. The receptors come from a human donor in good health (CMV status not recorded). Some clones in this sample may be carry-over from other donors' samples.

This clonotype came up many times. The chain uses TRBV28 and TRBJ2-1, with TRBD1 matching over 10 bases. Losses at the gene ends were 5 bases for V and 9 bases for J; bases not matched to a gene: 22. The CDR3 is 19 residues long. From germline, CDR1 is MDHEN and CDR2 SYDVKM. The CDR3 sequence is CASSPGTGELSSKFGEQFF. For the CDR3, the DNA is TGTGCCAGCAGTCCCGGGACAGGGGAGTTGTCGAGTAAGTTTGGTGAGCAGTTCTTC. Full variable domain (rest looked up from reference TRBV28 and TRBJ2-1): DVKVTQSSRYLVKRTGEKVFLECVQDMDHENMFWYRQDPGLGLRLIYFSYDVKMKEKGDIPEGYSVSREKKERFSLILESASTNQTSMYLCASSPGTGELSSKFGEQFFGPGTRLTVL.

This clonotype has ten or more counts. The chain has TRBV29-1 and TRBJ1-1; TRBD1 matches 7 bases. Germline loops: CDR1 SQVTM, CDR2 ANQGSEA. With V trimmed by 7 bases and J by 1 base, 9 bases remained unmatched. The CDR3 is made up of 14 amino acids. The CDR3 sequence: CSASTGTANTEAFF. The CDR3 nucleotides read TGCAGCGCTAGTACCGGGACAGCGAACACTGAAGCTTTCTTT.

There are many counts of this clonotype. The V and J genes are TRBV7-2 and TRBJ1-3; tentative D call: TRBD1 (5 bases). V gave up 5 bases and J gave up 4 bases, with 12 bases separating them. Germline-derived CDR1 and CDR2 are SGHTA and FQGNSA. CDR3 length: 14 residues. The CDR3 reads CASSQLGGGNTIYF. As DNA, the CDR3 is TGTGCCAGCAGCCAGCTGGGGGGAGGAAACACCATATATTTT.

This chain joins TRBV3-1 and TRBJ2-1; maybe TRBD2 (6 bases). V was shortened by 2 bases and J by 10 bases, with 12 bases between the two germline ends. The germline V gene has CDR1 LGHDT and CDR2 YNNKEL (reference sequence). The CDR3 is made up of 13 amino acids. The CDR3, as DNA: TGTGCCAGCAGCCAACGGAGGGCCGGAGAGCAGTTCTTC. Translating it yields CASSQRRAGEQFF.

This clonotype was counted many times. The J gene is TRBJ2-2, the V gene TRBV23-1, with 7 bases identical to TRBD1. TRBV23-1 is an ORF for which the function is uncertain. J was trimmed by 0 bases and V by 4 bases; bases with no gene match: 5. CDR3 length: 16 residues. The CDR3 coding sequence is TGCGCCAGCAGTCCTTGGACAGGAACGAACACCGGGGAGCTGTTTTTT. Translated, it gives CASSPWTGTNTGELFF.

This chain joins TRBV20-1 and TRBJ1-6, with D tentatively TRBD1 (5 bases). CDR1 is DFQATT, CDR2 SNEGSKA, per germline (reference sequence). V dropped 5 bases and J dropped 6 bases, with 11 bases sitting between them. The CDR3 covers 13 residues. The CDR3 is CSAQGASNSPLHF. Here the CDR3 DNA reads TGCAGTGCTCAGGGTGCAAGTAATTCACCCCTCCACTTT.

This chain uses TRBV18 with TRBJ1-3; D unresolved. CDR1 is KGHSH, CDR2 LQKENI, per germline. With 8 bases removed from V and 0 bases from J, the gap between germline ends came to 8 bases. This CDR3 comprises 13 residues. CDR3 region: CASRTSSGNTIYF. CDR3 DNA: TGTGCCAGCAGGACTTCCTCTGGAAACACCATATATTTT.

The sample holds many counts of this clonotype. The rearrangement links TRBV11-2 to TRBJ1-6, with a tentative D call TRBD1 (6 bases). The CDR3 loop spans 13 amino acids. Trimming took 1 base from V and 12 from J, leaving 10 bases between them. Germline CDR1 reads SGHAT; CDR2 reads FQNNGV. This CDR3 is CASSLGRGGPLHF. The CDR3 region has the DNA TGTGCCAGCAGCTTAGGCAGGGGCGGACCCCTCCACTTT.

V usage is TRBV25-1 and J usage is TRBJ2-5, with a weak D call TRBD2 (6 bases). The CDR3 covers 14 residues. The ends were cut back, 4 bases at V and 3 bases at J, with 12 bases in the middle. The V gene's germline CDR1 is MGHDK and CDR2 SYGVNS. CDR3 sequence: CASSGGRREETQYF. The CDR3 DNA follows: TGTGCCAGCAGTGGGGGGAGGAGAGAAGAGACCCAGTACTTC.

This clonotype has ten or more counts. The chain uses TRBV20-1 and TRBJ2-1; 12 nucleotides align to TRBD2. V shed 3 bases, J shed 8 bases, and the junction held 5 bases outside the gene matches. CDR1 is DFQATT, CDR2 SNEGSKA, per germline (reference sequence). There are 14 residues in the CDR3. This CDR3 reads CSASPSGGAYEQFF. CDR3 DNA sequence: TGCAGTGCTAGTCCTAGCGGGGGGGCTTATGAGCAGTTCTTC.

This clonotype was seen ten or more times. The chain combines TRBV4-3 with TRBJ1-6; D gene unclear. The length of the CDR3 is 15 residues. The V gene's germline CDR1 is LGHNA and CDR2 YSLEER. Trimming removed 2 bases from V and 6 bases from J, with 11 bases in between. The CDR3 protein is CASSQLDGLNSPLHF. The CDR3 DNA follows: TGCGCCAGCAGCCAATTGGACGGTCTTAATTCACCCCTCCACTTT.

This clonotype was seen repeatedly, ten times or more. The chain uses TRBV7-2 and TRBJ2-5; D perhaps matches TRBD1 (6 bases). The CDR3 covers 16 residues. V lost 4 bases and J lost 1, with 16 bases in between. The V gene's germline CDR1 is SGHTA and CDR2 FQGNSA. The CDR3 DNA sequence: TGTGCCAGCAGCTCCCGCGCCCTAGGGGGCCAAGAGACCCAGTACTTC. Protein sequence: CASSSRALGGQETQYF.

The J gene is TRBJ2-7, the V gene TRBV18; TRBD1 matches at 8 bases. The V segment lost 3 bases and the J segment 5 bases; nucleotides outside the gene matches: 6. CDR3 length equals 14 residues. Per the germline V gene, CDR1 is KGHSH and CDR2 is LQKENI. The DNA for the CDR3 is TGTGCCAGCTCACCGGGACAGGTCGTCCACGAGCAGTACTTC. Protein: CASSPGQVVHEQYF.

The sample holds many counts of this clonotype. V is TRBV11-1 and J is TRBJ2-1; D might be TRBD1 or TRBD2, each matching 5 bases. Trimming removed 3 bases from V and 6 bases from J, with 15 bases in between. The CDR3 covers 15 residues. Germline V gene sequence: CDR1 SGHAT, CDR2 FQDESV (reference sequence). The CDR3 spells CASSLGRGWGNEQFF. In DNA, the CDR3 is TGTGCCAGCAGCTTGGGACGGGGATGGGGCAATGAGCAGTTCTTC.

At least ten counts were recorded for this clonotype. This chain links TRBV7-8 with TRBJ1-3; 9 positions match TRBD1. Germline assignment: CDR1 SGHVS and CDR2 FQNEAQ. This CDR3 contains 18 residues. The ends lost 5 bases at V and 2 bases at J; junction bases unmatched: 13. CDR3 nucleotides: TGTGCCAGCAGCCGGGGGTACAGGGGGCGCAGGACTGGAAACACCATATATTTT. Its protein is CASSRGYRGRRTGNTIYF.

This clonotype was seen more than once but under ten times. This chain joins TRBV28 and TRBJ2-1; 15 bases agree with TRBD2. After removal of 7 bases from V and 9 bases from J, the junction contained 7 bases not matched to a gene. The length of the CDR3 is 15 residues. Germline values: CDR1 MDHEN, CDR2 SYDVKM. The CDR3 sequence is CASTPGLAGGSEQFF. CDR3 nucleotides: TGTGCCAGCACCCCGGGACTAGCGGGAGGTAGTGAGCAGTTCTTC.

V is TRBV11-2 and J is TRBJ1-5, with TRBD1 identical over 9 bases. CDR1 SGHAT and CDR2 FQNNGV come from the germline V gene. CDR3 length: 15 amino acids. V was pared by 5 bases and J by 7 bases, with 9 bases of the junction left unmatched. The CDR3 bases are TGTGCCAGCAGCACGGGACAGGGCCCATTACAGCCCCAGCATTTT. Its translation: CASSTGQGPLQPQHF.

This clonotype was picked up many times. The chain links TRBV7-2 to TRBJ1-3; D ambiguous. The germline V and J ends were trimmed by 0 bases and 0 bases, with 6 bases remaining between them. CDR1 and CDR2 (germline): SGHTA, FQGNSA. The CDR3 runs to 15 residues. CDR3 sequence: CASSLAALSGNTIYF. The CDR3 bases are TGTGCCAGCAGCTTAGCGGCCCTCTCTGGAAACACCATATATTTT.

This clonotype appeared many times. This rearrangement joins TRBV7-2 to TRBJ2-5; maybe TRBD1 (6 bases). V gave up 6 bases and J gave up 2 bases, with 13 bases separating them. In germline, CDR1 is SGHTA, CDR2 FQGNSA. CDR3 size: 14 residues. This CDR3 is CASSPRQVQETQYF. CDR3 bases: TGTGCCAGCAGTCCCCGACAGGTTCAAGAGACCCAGTACTTC.

Many counts were recorded for this clonotype. The chain carries TRBV7-2 and TRBJ2-5, with D unclear. Germline V CDR1 and CDR2: SGHTA, FQGNSA. This CDR3 comprises 13 residues. V lost 1 base, J lost 5 bases, and 8 bases lay in between. The CDR3 protein is CASSLDSGETQYF. In DNA form, the CDR3 reads TGTGCCAGCAGCTTAGATTCTGGTGAGACCCAGTACTTC.

This clonotype was counted a few times. The chain recombines TRBV12-5 with TRBJ2-7, with 9 bases lining up with TRBD1. Germline loops: CDR1 LGHNT, CDR2 FRNRAP. The CDR3 spans 15 residues. V lost 0 bases and J lost 2; bases outside the gene matches: 2. CDR3 DNA: TGTGCTAGTGGTTTGGTACGGGACAGGGCCTACGAGCAGTACTTC. Translating it yields CASGLVRDRAYEQYF.

The gene calls are TRBV9 and TRBJ1-4, with D possibly TRBD1 on 5 matching bases. The germline V gene has CDR1 SGDLS and CDR2 YYNGEE. The CDR3 contains 15 residues. The V gene lost 3 bases and the J gene lost 5 bases, with 14 bases spanning the gap. This chain's CDR3 is CASSDPKGPNEKLFF. CDR3 nucleotides: TGTGCCAGCAGCGACCCGAAGGGACCGAATGAAAAACTGTTTTTT.

This clonotype was picked up many times. V is TRBV6-2 or TRBV6-3 and J is TRBJ1-2; D unresolved. Trimming removed 2 bases at V and 2 bases at J, with 12 bases between. CDR1 is MNHEY and CDR2 is SVGEGT in the germline V gene. The CDR3 is made up of 15 amino acids. The CDR3 nucleotides read TGTGCCAGCAGTTACGAGGGCGAATTGAACTATGGCTACACCTTC. This encodes CASSYEGELNYGYTF.

This clonotype was found many times. This rearrangement joins TRBV6-2 or TRBV6-3 to TRBJ1-1; D is perhaps TRBD1 (5 bases). V was trimmed by 0 bases and J by 0 bases, leaving 11 bases between them. CDR3 length: 16 amino acids. The germline V gene encodes CDR1 MNHEY and CDR2 SVGEGT. This CDR3 reads CASSYSTETVNTEAFF. The CDR3 DNA sequence: TGTGCCAGCAGTTACTCGACTGAGACAGTGAACACTGAAGCTTTCTTT.

The gene calls are TRBV28 and TRBJ2-7; D remains ambiguous. Trimming took 4 bases from V and 4 from J, leaving 11 bases between them. The CDR3 has 13 residues. Germline V CDR1 and CDR2: MDHEN, SYDVKM. The CDR3 bases are TGTGCCAGCAGTTCTGCGGATTTTTACGAGCAGTACTTC. Translating gives CASSSADFYEQYF. Combining the CDR3 with reference TRBV28 and TRBJ2-7 gives the whole variable domain DVKVTQSSRYLVKRTGEKVFLECVQDMDHENMFWYRQDPGLGLRLIYFSYDVKMKEKGDIPEGYSVSREKKERFSLILESASTNQTSMYLCASSSADFYEQYFGPGTRLTVT.